This record looks at one T cell receptor (beta chain) sequence and its context. Its matching antigen is unknown. The CDR3 ends on some other residue instead of the conserved phenylalanine or tryptophan, so this is likely a read error. The data are from a study of CD8 T cells in Susac syndrome. V was clipped by 7 bases and J by 7 bases, with 21 bases between them. CDR1 is SGHRS, CDR2 YFSETQ, per germline. This CDR3 has 14 residues. RNA was extracted with the RNeasy kit, and a quantity of roughly 0.5 to 1 ug was reverse transcribed using random hexamers. TCRdb re-derived calls from the immunoSEQ multiplex PCR reads in MiXCR, one entry per CDR3 protein. The table records about 120,000 distinct CDR3 sequences, around 94% of them present only once. Study conclusions and caveats: The study conceded that its TCR sequencing and HLA analysis involved relatively few individuals.

This clonotype was obtained from a human donor in good health. The sequenced material came from CD4+ T cells from PBMCs. The chain links TRBV5-1 to TRBJ2-7, with D perhaps TRBD1 or TRBD2 (5 bases each). The CDR3 DNA reads as TGCGCCAGCTGCAGGGCGGGCGACCTTTTGGAGCAGTACTCC. It specifies CASCRAGDLLEQYS.